The T cell receptor (beta chain) described here comes from a study of cytomegalovirus exposure and HLA in healthy donors. Study-level results: 87-base-pair reads could not separate some V segments, including TRBV6-2 and TRBV6-3. Among the CMV-associated chains, a few were confirmed in vitro as specific for CMV antigens.

The PCR contained 60 Vbeta and 13 Jbeta primers. Libraries were prepared by immunoSEQ multiplex PCR; TCRdb keeps only in-frame clonotypes and omits some of them. The sample comprises some 130,000 clones, over 75% of which are singletons, and approximately 8.2% rests with the top ten. In germline, CDR1 is MDHEN, CDR2 SYDVKM. The CDR3 is made up of 15 amino acids. Losses at the gene ends were 6 bases for V and 3 bases for J; bases not matched to a gene: 7. Concerning this clone itself: Its antigen is not identified.

V usage is TRBV28 and J usage is TRBJ1-2; 10 nucleotides agree with TRBD1. Sequenced material: PBMCs. This sequence was found in a woman aged 50 to 65 in good health and CMV-seropositive. The CDR3 DNA is TGTGCCAGCAGGACAGGGGGCAGCGGGGACTATGGCTACACCTTC. Translating it yields CASRTGGSGDYGYTF.